These 5 T cell receptor beta chains share one sample of origin, sequenced in a study of beta chain features in type 1 diabetes. Study outcomes and limitations: TCRB CDR3s were moderately but significantly shorter in Type 1 diabetes patients in all four CD4+ subsets.

Every bit of the isolated RNA underwent reverse transcription, so sequencing read expressed TCRB transcripts. Assay used: immunoSEQ multiplex PCR; TCRdb lists only in-frame clones, some missing. The data show under 350,000 clones, with about 23% seen just once and over 0.01% held by the top ten. The antigens of these receptors remain unknown. Sequenced: naive CD4+ T cells from blood. The receptors originated from a woman under 40 with type 1 diabetes.

This clone has more than one count but fewer than ten. The genes are TRBV5-6 and TRBJ2-1; a weak D match, TRBD2 (6 bases). Trimming took off 3 bases at V and 14 bases at J, with 18 bases between the two ends. This CDR3 region has 13 residues. Germline values: CDR1 SGHDT, CDR2 YYEEEE. CDR3 sequence: CASSYWSREREFF. CDR3 nucleotides: TGTGCCAGCAGCTACTGGTCCAGGGAGCGGGAGTTCTTC.

In this sample, this clone turned up a few times. The rearrangement uses TRBV5-1 and TRBJ2-6, with 9 bases aligning to TRBD1. This CDR3 has 16 amino acids. V gave up 6 bases and J gave up 4 bases; unmatched junction bases: 8. Germline V gene data show CDR1 as SGHRS and CDR2 as YFSETQ. DNA of the CDR3: TGCGCCAGCACCATCGGGACAGGGTCCGGGGCCAACGTCCTGACTTTC. This codes for CASTIGTGSGANVLTF.

The V and J genes are TRBV5-1 and TRBJ1-4; D is undetermined. The CDR3 sequence is 14 residues long. Trimming took off 0 bases at V and 3 bases at J, with 6 bases between the two ends. From germline, CDR1 is SGHRS and CDR2 YFSETQ. The CDR3 loop reads CASSLGQPNEKLFF. CDR3 DNA sequence: TGCGCCAGCAGCTTGGGACAACCTAATGAAAAACTGTTTTTT.

The V gene is TRBV29-1, the J gene TRBJ1-2; D gene uncertain. The CDR3 covers 14 residues. Germline CDR1 is SQVTM and CDR2 is ANQGSEA. V gave up 5 bases and J gave up 0 bases, with 13 bases separating them. The CDR3 DNA is TGCAGCGTTAGTACACAGACGGCTAACTATGGCTACACCTTC. Protein: CSVSTQTANYGYTF. The complete variable domain, with remaining parts taken from reference TRBV29-1 and TRBJ1-2, reads SAVISQKPSRDICQRGTSLTIQCQVDSQVTMMFWYRQQPGQSLTLIATANQGSEATYESGFVIDKFPISRPNLTFSTLTVSNMSPEDSSIYLCSVSTQTANYGYTFGSGTRLTVV.

The rearrangement links TRBV10-3 to TRBJ2-1, with 10 bases identical to TRBD1. Germline lookup yields CDR1 ENHRY and CDR2 SYGVKD. V dropped 6 bases and J dropped 10; count of bases not matched to a gene: 12. The CDR3 totals 15 residues. The CDR3 region has the DNA TGTGCCATCAGGAGGGGGACAGGGGATGATCCCGAGCAGTTCTTC. Protein sequence: CAIRRGTGDDPEQFF.